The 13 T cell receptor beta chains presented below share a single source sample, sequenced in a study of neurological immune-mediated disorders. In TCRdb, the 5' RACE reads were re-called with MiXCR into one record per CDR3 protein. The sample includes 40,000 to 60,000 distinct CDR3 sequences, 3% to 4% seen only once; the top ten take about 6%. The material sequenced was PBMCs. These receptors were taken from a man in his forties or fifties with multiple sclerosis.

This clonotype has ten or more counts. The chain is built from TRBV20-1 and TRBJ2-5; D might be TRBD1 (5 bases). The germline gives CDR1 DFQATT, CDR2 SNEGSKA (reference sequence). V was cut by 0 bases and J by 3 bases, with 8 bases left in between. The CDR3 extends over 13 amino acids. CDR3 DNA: TGCAGTGCTAGAGATTTACAGGAAGAGACCCAGTACTTC. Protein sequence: CSARDLQEETQYF.

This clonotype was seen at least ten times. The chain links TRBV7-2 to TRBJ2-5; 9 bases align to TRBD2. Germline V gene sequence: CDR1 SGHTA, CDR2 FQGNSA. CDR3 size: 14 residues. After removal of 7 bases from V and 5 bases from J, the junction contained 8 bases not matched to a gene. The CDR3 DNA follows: TGTGCCAGCACCGCGGGGGGGCTGAGTGAGACCCAGTACTTC. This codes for CASTAGGLSETQYF.

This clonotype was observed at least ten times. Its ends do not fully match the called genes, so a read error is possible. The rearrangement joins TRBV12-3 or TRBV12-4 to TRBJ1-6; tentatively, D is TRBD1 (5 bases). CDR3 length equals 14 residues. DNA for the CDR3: TGTGCCAGCAGCAGGCGGGGCGCAGGTTCACCCCTCAACTTT. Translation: CASSRRGAGSPLNF.

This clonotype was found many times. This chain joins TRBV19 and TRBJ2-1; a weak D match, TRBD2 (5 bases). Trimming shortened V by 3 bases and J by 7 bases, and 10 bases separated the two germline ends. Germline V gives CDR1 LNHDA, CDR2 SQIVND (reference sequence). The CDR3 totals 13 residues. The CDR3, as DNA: TGTGCCAGTAGTATTTCACTAGATAATGAGCAGTTCTTC. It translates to CASSISLDNEQFF.

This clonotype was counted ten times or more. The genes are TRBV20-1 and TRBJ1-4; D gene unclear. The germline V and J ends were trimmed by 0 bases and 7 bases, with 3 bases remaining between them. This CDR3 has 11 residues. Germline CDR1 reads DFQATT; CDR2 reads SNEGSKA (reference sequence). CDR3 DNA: TGCAGTGCTAGAGATCCTGAAAAACTGTTTTTT. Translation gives CSARDPEKLFF.

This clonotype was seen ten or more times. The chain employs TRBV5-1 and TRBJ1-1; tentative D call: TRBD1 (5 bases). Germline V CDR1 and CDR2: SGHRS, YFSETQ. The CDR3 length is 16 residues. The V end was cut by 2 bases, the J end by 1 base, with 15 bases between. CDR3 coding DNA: TGCGCCAGCAGCTTCGTGATGACGGGGCCGAACACTGAAGCTTTCTTT. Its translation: CASSFVMTGPNTEAFF.

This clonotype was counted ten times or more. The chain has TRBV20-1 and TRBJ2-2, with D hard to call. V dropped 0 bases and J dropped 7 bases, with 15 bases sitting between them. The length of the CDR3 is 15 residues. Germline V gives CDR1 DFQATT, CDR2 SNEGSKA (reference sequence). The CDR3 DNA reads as TGCAGTGCTAGAGATCTGAGAGGTCGTGGCGGGGAGCTGTTTTTT. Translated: CSARDLRGRGGELFF.

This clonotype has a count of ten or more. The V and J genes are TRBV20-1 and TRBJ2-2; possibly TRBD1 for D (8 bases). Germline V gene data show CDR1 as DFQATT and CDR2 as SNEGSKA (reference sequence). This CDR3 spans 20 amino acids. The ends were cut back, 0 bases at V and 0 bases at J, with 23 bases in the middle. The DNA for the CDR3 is TGCAGTGCTAGAGATGACAGGGGACTAACGTATTACGCGAACACCGGGGAGCTGTTTTTT. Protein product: CSARDDRGLTYYANTGELFF.

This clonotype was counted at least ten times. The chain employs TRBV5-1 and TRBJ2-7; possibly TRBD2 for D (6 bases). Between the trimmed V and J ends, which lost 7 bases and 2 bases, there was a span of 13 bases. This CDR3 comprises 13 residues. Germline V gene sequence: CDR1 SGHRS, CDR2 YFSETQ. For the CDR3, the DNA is TGCGCCAGCCACCGGGACTCCACCTACGAGCAGTACTTC. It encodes CASHRDSTYEQYF.

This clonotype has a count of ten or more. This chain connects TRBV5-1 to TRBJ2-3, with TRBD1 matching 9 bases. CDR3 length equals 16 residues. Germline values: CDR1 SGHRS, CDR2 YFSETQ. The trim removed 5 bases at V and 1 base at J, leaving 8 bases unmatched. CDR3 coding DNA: TGCGCCAGCAGAGATTTGGGACAGGGTGGCACAGATACGCAGTATTTT. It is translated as CASRDLGQGGTDTQYF. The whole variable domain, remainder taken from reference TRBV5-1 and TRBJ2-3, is KAGVTQTPRYLIKTRGQQVTLSCSPISGHRSVSWYQQTPGQGLQFLFEYFSETQRNKGNFPGRFSGRQFSNSRSEMNVSTLELGDSALYLCASRDLGQGGTDTQYFGPGTRLTVL.

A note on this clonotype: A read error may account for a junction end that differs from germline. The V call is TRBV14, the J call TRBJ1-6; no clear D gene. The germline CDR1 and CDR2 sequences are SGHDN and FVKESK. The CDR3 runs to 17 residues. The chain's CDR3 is CASSQYRDSSYNSPLNF. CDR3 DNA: TGTGCCAGCAGCCAGTATCGGGATAGCTCCTATAATTCACCCCTCAACTTT. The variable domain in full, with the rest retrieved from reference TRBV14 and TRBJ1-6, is EAGVTQFPSHSVIEKGQTVTLRCDPISGHDNLYWYRRVMGKEIKFLLHFVKESKQDESGMPNNRFLAERTGGTYSTLKVQPAELEDSGVYFCASSQYRDSSYNSPLNFGNGTRLTVT.

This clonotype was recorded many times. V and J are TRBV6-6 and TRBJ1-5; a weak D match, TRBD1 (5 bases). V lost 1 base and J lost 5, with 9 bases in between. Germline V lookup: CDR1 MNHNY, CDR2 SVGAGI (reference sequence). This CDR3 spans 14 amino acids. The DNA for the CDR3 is TGTGCCAGCAGTTACTGGGGGGGGGATCAGCCCCAGCATTTT. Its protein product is CASSYWGGDQPQHF.

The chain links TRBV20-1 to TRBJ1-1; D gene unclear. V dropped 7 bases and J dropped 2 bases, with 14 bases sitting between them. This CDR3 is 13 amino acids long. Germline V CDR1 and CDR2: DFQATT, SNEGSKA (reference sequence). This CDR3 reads CSVAGKRNTEAFF. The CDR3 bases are TGCAGTGTCGCCGGAAAGAGAAACACTGAAGCTTTCTTT.